Below are 27 T cell receptor beta chains sequenced from a single sample in a study of regulatory T cells in long-lasting Graves disease. CDR3-region Arm-PCR and iRepertoire HTBI primers produced the TCR beta libraries. TCRdb fed the multiplex PCR reads into MiXCR, producing one record per CDR3 protein. The table has 500,000 to 700,000 distinct CDR3 sequences, about 15% seen once. The time point: newly diagnosed GD, antithyroid drugs for less than 3 months. PBMCs provided the RNA from which the TCR library was made. The sample was also linked to a second study, of T cells in Graves' hyperthyroidism and ophthalmopathy.

The sample was peripheral blood mononuclear cells (PBMCs), taken at new diagnosis, from a patient treated with antithyroid drugs. The receptors were gathered from a woman in her twenties or thirties with Graves disease.

This clonotype has at least ten counts. The chain employs TRBV28 and TRBJ1-6; TRBD1 is a possible D gene (5 bases). V was clipped by 5 bases and J by 9 bases, with 20 bases between them. This CDR3 contains 16 residues. Germline CDR1 reads MDHEN; CDR2 reads SYDVKM. The CDR3 protein is CASSRPGGGDSSPLHF. CDR3 DNA: TGTGCCAGCAGTCGACCGGGCGGAGGGGATAGTTCACCCCTCCACTTT.

There are many counts of this clonotype. V usage is TRBV28 and J usage is TRBJ1-2, with a weak D call TRBD1 (5 bases). The ends were cut back, 6 bases at V and 9 bases at J, with 17 bases in the middle. This CDR3 is built from 13 residues. Germline V gene sequence: CDR1 MDHEN, CDR2 SYDVKM. The CDR3 DNA is TGTGCCAGCAGCCGAGGGGAATCTATGCGCTACACCTTC. This translates into CASSRGESMRYTF.

Only a few counts were recorded for this clonotype. This chain connects TRBV20-1 to TRBJ1-5; 11 nucleotides line up with TRBD1. From germline, CDR1 is DFQATT and CDR2 SNEGSKA (reference sequence). This CDR3 is built from 15 residues. After removal of 1 base from V and 6 bases from J, the junction contained 5 bases not matched to a gene. CDR3 bases: TGCAGTGCTAGAGGCGGGACAGGGGGACTTCAGCCCCAGCATTTT. This encodes CSARGGTGGLQPQHF.

This clonotype was recorded a few times. The V gene is TRBV3-1, the J gene TRBJ1-3; D is ambiguous. CDR1 and CDR2 (germline): LGHDT, YNNKEL (reference sequence). This CDR3 spans 16 amino acids. V lost 0 bases to trimming and J lost 6 bases, with 15 bases between them. The CDR3: CASSQDLNWSANTIYF. CDR3 bases: TGTGCCAGCAGCCAAGATCTGAACTGGTCGGCAAACACCATATATTTT. Full variable domain (outside the CDR3, taken from reference TRBV3-1 and TRBJ1-3): DTAVSQTPKYLVTQMGNDKSIKCEQNLGHDTMYWYKQDSKKFLKIMFSYNNKELIINETVPNRFSPKSPDKAHLNLHINSLELGDSAVYFCASSQDLNWSANTIYFGEGSWLTVV.

There are many counts of this clonotype. The V and J genes are TRBV7-9 and TRBJ1-4; no firm D call. Germline-derived CDR1 and CDR2 are SEHNR and FQNEAQ (reference sequence). The CDR3 sequence is 14 residues long. Trimming shortened V by 4 bases and J by 10 bases, and 16 bases separated the two germline ends. The CDR3 loop is CASSSGGAVGKLFF. In nucleotides, the CDR3 is TGTGCCAGCAGCTCCGGCGGCGCGGTAGGAAAACTGTTTTTT.

Ten or more counts support this clonotype. The CDR3 loop reads CAWPLSDPNTEAFF. The CDR3 DNA follows: TGTGCCTGGCCCCTATCGGACCCAAACACTGAAGCTTTCTTT. The chain links TRBV30 to TRBJ1-1; D is unclear. The V end was cut by 5 bases, the J end by 2 bases, with 15 bases between. The CDR3 contains 14 residues. Looked up from germline, CDR1 is GTSNPN and CDR2 is SVGIG (reference sequence).

This clonotype came up many times. The gene calls are TRBV28 and TRBJ2-7; tentative D call: TRBD2 (6 bases). V lost 8 bases to trimming and J lost 3 bases, with 11 bases between them. Germline CDR1 and CDR2: MDHEN and SYDVKM. The CDR3 runs 12 residues. The CDR3: CASQTSFYEQYF. CDR3 in DNA: TGTGCCAGCCAGACTAGTTTCTACGAGCAGTACTTC.

This clonotype was picked up a small number of times. This chain joins TRBV15 and TRBJ2-1, with 10 bases matching TRBD2. The J segment lost 9 bases and the V segment lost 5 bases, leaving 13 bases of the junction unmatched. The CDR3 extends over 16 amino acids. Per the germline V gene, CDR1 is LNHNV and CDR2 is YYDKDF (reference sequence). The CDR3 here is CATSFEREGPFGEQFF. CDR3 coding DNA: TGTGCCACCAGCTTTGAGCGGGAGGGCCCATTTGGTGAGCAGTTCTTC.

This clonotype was seen ten or more times. This rearrangement joins TRBV24-1 to TRBJ2-7, with a weak D call TRBD1 (6 bases). CDR1 and CDR2 from the germline V gene are KGHDR and SFDVKD. The CDR3 extends over 15 amino acids. Trimming pared 3 bases from V and 5 bases from J, leaving 16 bases between. The chain's CDR3 is CATSDPYTGTDEQYF. In nucleotides, the CDR3 is TGTGCCACCAGTGATCCGTATACAGGGACCGACGAGCAGTACTTC.

This clonotype was detected ten times or more. The CDR3 DNA reads TGTGCCAGCAGCTACGTGAGCGGGAGGCACAATGAGCAGTTCTTC. Translated, it gives CASSYVSGRHNEQFF. The chain couples TRBV7-8 to TRBJ2-1, with 9 bases identical to TRBD2. CDR1 and CDR2 (germline): SGHVS, FQNEAQ. Trimming cost V 4 bases and J 5 bases; bases outside gene matches: 6. The CDR3 has 15 amino acids.

This clonotype was seen a few times. The chain uses TRBV6-4 and TRBJ2-2, with D unresolved. CDR3 length: 15 residues. Trimming took off 6 bases at V and 4 bases at J, with 15 bases between the two ends. Germline V gene sequence: CDR1 MRHNA, CDR2 SNTAGT. In DNA form, the CDR3 reads TGTGCCAGCAGCTCAAGTCCGGGTTCCACCGGGGAGCTGTTTTTT. It encodes CASSSSPGSTGELFF.

This clonotype was detected only a few times. The V and J genes are TRBV28 and TRBJ2-1, with 8 bases identical to TRBD1. The ends lost 5 bases at V and 6 bases at J; junction bases unmatched: 9. CDR1 is MDHEN, CDR2 SYDVKM, per germline. The CDR3 runs 15 residues. The chain's CDR3 is CASSTTGEMGNEQFF. The CDR3 coding sequence is TGTGCCAGCAGTACGACAGGGGAGATGGGCAATGAGCAGTTCTTC.

The table lists this clonotype with many counts. The genes are TRBV3-1 and TRBJ2-1, with unresolved D. In germline, CDR1 is LGHDT, CDR2 YNNKEL (reference sequence). There are 12 residues in the CDR3. V lost 2 bases and J 8 bases, leaving 7 bases between the germline ends. CDR3 residues: CASSQLFYEQFF. The CDR3 coding sequence is TGTGCCAGCAGCCAATTATTCTATGAGCAGTTCTTC.

Concerning this clonotype itself: It may be a read error: a sequence one base away is much more abundant. The chain employs TRBV2 and TRBJ2-7, with 9 bases identical to TRBD1. Germline V gives CDR1 SNHLY, CDR2 FYNNEI. This CDR3 has 14 amino acids. CDR3 in amino acids: CASSERTGERERYF. CDR3 DNA: TGTGCCAGCAGTGAGCGGACAGGGGAACGCGAGCGGTACTTC.

The rearrangement links TRBV18 to TRBJ2-2; D is perhaps TRBD2 (5 bases). V was trimmed by 6 bases and J by 6 bases, leaving 14 bases between them. Looked up from germline, CDR1 is KGHSH and CDR2 is LQKENI. The CDR3 totals 14 residues. The CDR3 nucleotides are TGTGCCAGCTCGACAACGGGAAAACCCGGGGAGCTGTTTTTT. The encoded protein is CASSTTGKPGELFF.

This clonotype has at least ten counts. The genes are TRBV12-3 or TRBV12-4 and TRBJ1-2; 11 bases are a match to TRBD1. J was trimmed by 5 bases and V by 8 bases; bases with no gene match: 1. CDR3 size: 12 residues. CDR3 residues: CASGTGGYGYTF. CDR3 in DNA: TGTGCCAGCGGGACAGGGGGGTATGGCTACACCTTC.

This clonotype was detected a few times. V usage is TRBV5-1 and J usage is TRBJ2-2, with 9 bases identical to TRBD1. Trimming at V came to 3 bases and at J to 8 bases, leaving 8 bases not matched to a gene. Germline CDR1 reads SGHRS; CDR2 reads YFSETQ. CDR3 length: 15 amino acids. The CDR3 reads CASSSRDRVGGELFF. CDR3 in DNA: TGCGCCAGCAGCTCCCGGGACAGGGTCGGAGGGGAGCTGTTTTTT.

This clonotype was recorded at least ten times. The chain links TRBV28 to TRBJ1-2; TRBD1 is a possible D gene (6 bases). The CDR3 covers 16 residues. Germline loops: CDR1 MDHEN, CDR2 SYDVKM. Trimming removed 4 bases at V and 0 bases at J, with 15 bases between. CDR3 amino acids: CASSSSGGGSNYGYTF. Written as DNA, the CDR3 is TGTGCCAGCAGTTCCTCGGGGGGCGGGTCTAACTATGGCTACACCTTC.

As for this clonotype: Being one base from a much bigger clone, this may be a read error. The chain has TRBV30 and TRBJ1-1; TRBD1 matches 7 bases. Germline V lookup: CDR1 GTSNPN, CDR2 SVGIG (reference sequence). CDR3 length equals 12 residues. V dropped 4 bases and J dropped 5; count of bases not matched to a gene: 4. The CDR3 sequence: CAWNRGSTEAFF. The DNA for the CDR3 is TGTGCCTGGAACAGGGGATCTACTGAAGCTTTCTTT.

The table lists this clonotype with a few counts. This chain joins TRBV19 and TRBJ1-4; D call uncertain. The CDR3 runs 18 residues. Germline V CDR1 and CDR2: LNHDA, SQIVND (reference sequence). V was trimmed by 3 bases and J by 3 bases, leaving 20 bases between them. CDR3 DNA sequence: TGTGCCAGTAGTATTTTGGGCAAGCCAGGTTTCGCTAATGAAAAACTGTTTTTT. This encodes CASSILGKPGFANEKLFF.

The chain has TRBV18 and TRBJ2-7, with 10 positions matching TRBD2. The CDR3 covers 18 residues. CDR1 and CDR2 from the germline V gene are KGHSH and LQKENI. With 3 bases clipped from V and 5 bases from J, the junction kept 16 bases outside the gene matches. The CDR3 DNA reads as TGTGCCAGCTCACCTAGAGTGGCTAGCGGGGGCCCGGGGGACGAGCAGTACTTC. This gives the protein CASSPRVASGGPGDEQYF.

The chain uses TRBV13 and TRBJ2-3; 10 nucleotides match TRBD1. The germline gives CDR1 PRHDT, CDR2 FYEKMQ (reference sequence). The CDR3 length is 17 residues. After removal of 5 bases from V and 2 bases from J, the junction contained 10 bases not matched to a gene. CDR3 protein: CASSGPGQGYFTDTQYF. In nucleotides, the CDR3 is TGTGCCAGCAGCGGTCCGGGACAGGGGTATTTCACAGATACGCAGTATTTT.

This clonotype has ten or more counts. The rearrangement links TRBV7-2 to TRBJ1-6; D might be TRBD1 (6 bases). V lost 5 bases and J lost 8, with 16 bases in between. The CDR3 has 15 amino acids. Germline loops: CDR1 SGHTA, CDR2 FQGNSA. CDR3 coding DNA: TGTGCCAGCAGCCAGATGGCAGGGGATTATTCACCCCTCCACTTT. This codes for CASSQMAGDYSPLHF.

This clonotype was counted only a few times. This chain connects TRBV7-9 to TRBJ2-5; 11 nucleotides match TRBD2. Germline CDR1 reads SEHNR; CDR2 reads FQNEAQ (reference sequence). The CDR3 totals 17 residues. The junction had 9 bases not matched to a gene; V was cut back by 4 bases and J by 2 bases. The DNA of the CDR3 is TGTGCCAGCAGCTCCCGGGTAGCGGGAGGGCTGCAAGAGACCCAGTACTTC. It specifies CASSSRVAGGLQETQYF.

V and J are TRBV4-1 and TRBJ2-2; 7 bases are a match to TRBD2. The V segment lost 1 base and the J segment 2 bases; nucleotides outside the gene matches: 7. The CDR3 loop spans 17 amino acids. Germline CDR1 is MGHRA and CDR2 is YSYEKL. CDR3 DNA: TGCGCCAGCAGCCAAGTCGAACTAGCGCTTAACACCGGGGAGCTGTTTTTT. This codes for CASSQVELALNTGELFF.

In this sample, this clonotype turned up once. Being one base from a much bigger clone, this may be a read error. This chain uses TRBV5-5 with TRBJ1-1; D gene uncertain. The CDR3 sequence is 14 residues long. CDR1 and CDR2 (germline): SGHKS, YYEKEE (reference sequence). The CDR3: CAGSLAVKNTEAFF. The CDR3 DNA follows: TGCGCCGGCAGCTTGGCCGTCAAGAACACTGAAGCTTTCTTT. Filled out from reference TRBV5-5 and TRBJ1-1, the complete variable domain reads DAGVTQSPTHLIKTRGQQVTLRCSPISGHKSVSWYQQVLGQGPQFIFQYYEKEERGRGNFPDRFSARQFPNYSSELNVNALLLGDSALYLCAGSLAVKNTEAFFGQGTRLTVV.

This clonotype came up many times. The chain employs TRBV2 and TRBJ1-2; D is possibly TRBD1 (5 bases). The V end was cut by 1 base, the J end by 4 bases, with 7 bases between. CDR1 and CDR2 (germline): SNHLY, FYNNEI. The CDR3 consists of 13 residues. DNA of the CDR3: TGTGCCAGCAGTGAAGAGGGGACCTATGGCTACACCTTC. The encoded protein is CASSEEGTYGYTF.